What follows is one TCR beta chain and its context. Its antigen remains unidentified. Base quality data are lacking; no much larger clone is found one base away. This specimen comes from a study of glioma-infiltrating T cells after dendritic cell vaccination (dated by TCRdb to between 2015 and 2016). Background for the entire study: The cohort comprised around 15 glioblastoma patients from Phase I and II dendritic cell vaccination trials, 9 newly diagnosed and 6 with recurrent disease. Post-vaccination tumor samples were obtained from repeat resection after recurrence, yielding a few pre/post tumor pairs. Deep sequencing of TCR beta CDR3 regions was used to quantify tumor-infiltrating lymphocyte content and compare tumor and blood repertoires in dendritic cell-vaccinated glioblastoma patients. Survival after dendritic cell vaccination was correlated with TCR sequencing metrics such as TIL content and the overlap between tumor and blood repertoires. What the authors observed across the whole study: Higher estimated pretreatment TIL content predicted longer time to progression and overall survival after dendritic cell vaccination. No direct relationship between TCR clonality and survival was found, suggesting a diverse polyclonal response may matter. The cohort was small and heterogeneous, and full blood and tumor sets were available for few patients, with initial-recurrent tumor pairs available for even fewer patients. The three-group TCR overlap response model was described as speculative and requiring prospective validation.

The immunoSEQ assay amplified TCRB CDR3 regions from approximately 2 micrograms of genomic DNA, or from all available DNA when less than that amount was available. The multiplex PCR relied on 60 forward primers for TCR V beta segments and 13 reverse primers for J beta segments. Synthetic control templates were spiked into each sample at limiting dilution to estimate reads per starting template. The Illumina HiSeq System generated 87 bp sequencing reads. As for the original processing: PCR and sequencing errors were removed by merging closely related sequences with a nearest neighbor algorithm. Tumor samples were used in the study only if more than 100 unique TCRs were identified. Estimated TIL fraction divided T cell count from reads and spike-in coverage by input cells, assuming 6.4 pg DNA per diploid cell. TCR overlap was measured as the percentage of unique tumor TCR beta sequences also present in the same patient's peripheral blood. Held by TCRdb, this immuneACCESS table contains in-frame sequences only and omits some clones. Under half of the omission traces to an unresolved V gene where checked; the cause of the rest is unknown. V and J calls and clone size come straight from that table; D and trimming were deduced from the DNA. Across this sample there are 2,000 to 2,500 clones, with roughly four fifths seen only once. The top ten clonotypes cover 9% to 13% of the sample.

According to the study, the label for this sample's time point signals: after dendritic cell vaccination, including at tumor progression/relapse. The vaccine was prepared from monocyte-derived dendritic cells that were cultured for under 8 days with IL-4 and GM-CSF and then pulsed overnight with autologous tumor lysate. To be selected, patients needed enough residual fresh-frozen tumor tissue and more than two years of available survival data. Between about 2003 and 2012, patients were given autologous tumor lysate-pulsed dendritic cell vaccination. None of the glioblastoma patients carried an isocitrate dehydrogenase mutation, although molecular status otherwise varied. Each patient was given three intradermal dendritic cell vaccine injections, spaced two weeks apart, in the arm below the axilla. Before DNA isolation, tumor specimens were washed free of blood and had necrotic areas removed, and H&E staining verified tumor content above 20%. The Qiagen DNeasy Blood extraction Kit was used for extraction of genomic DNA.

V sheds 0 bases and J sheds 0 bases, leaving 15 bases between their ends. Taken from the germline V gene, the CDR1 and CDR2 loops are MRHNA and SNTAGT. From its cysteine to its phenylalanine, the CDR3 spans 17 amino acids. The read is trimmed to its CDR3 DNA, 51 bases read in frame from base 1. The chain joins TRBV6-4 to TRBJ2-7; a weak D assignment points to TRBD2 (5 bases agree). This material consisted of tumor tissue, taken after dendritic cell vaccination. The TCR sequence derives from a human donor with glioblastoma. The nucleotide sequence is given as TGTGCCAGCAGTGACTCGAACTTTAGGGAGAGCTCCTACGAGCAGTACTTC. Its translation reads: CASSDSNFRESSYEQYF.